These T cell receptor beta chains were read from a single sample in a study of cytomegalovirus exposure and HLA in healthy donors. Measured with immunoSEQ multiplex PCR; TCRdb has only the in-frame clones, and not every one. Its clone listing holds fewer than 110,000 clones. Sequenced sample: PBMCs. The origin of the receptors is a man aged 40-55 years in good health and CMV-seronegative. Each CDR3 is given without its conserved first and last residue. Each record gives: CDR3 length, V gene, CDR3 protein.

len: 12
v_gene: TRBV11-3
CDR3aa: ASSLQGASGEQF

len: 13
v_gene: TRBV7-8
CDR3aa: ASSPGLAGMYEQY

len: 12
v_gene: TRBV6-5
CDR3aa: ASSPGTGNYGYT

len: 11
v_gene: TRBV10-1
CDR3aa: ASGGRGLDEQY

len: 14
v_gene: TRBV5-6
CDR3aa: ASSLGVGGSQETQY

len: 13
v_gene: TRBV4-3
CDR3aa: ASSQEGLAGFEQF

len: 12
v_gene: TRBV5-1
CDR3aa: ASSSGALSDKQY

len: 13
v_gene: TRBV2
CDR3aa: ASSGRERSVYGYT

len: 11
v_gene: TRBV6-5
CDR3aa: ASSYDTGGGYT

len: 13
v_gene: TRBV6-1
CDR3aa: ASSELLITGSSYT

len: 14
v_gene: TRBV15
CDR3aa: ATSSRQGPGANVLT

len: 14
v_gene: TRBV7-8
CDR3aa: ASSPPEGRGFDGYT

len: 9
v_gene: TRBV5-1
CDR3aa: ASRGENIQY

len: 14
v_gene: TRBV5-4
CDR3aa: ASSGLAGGSYNEQF

len: 11
v_gene: TRBV14
CDR3aa: ASSQSQTREQF

len: 11
v_gene: TRBV29-1
CDR3aa: SVLRHLNTEAF

len: 12
v_gene: TRBV5-4
CDR3aa: ASSLGGGREKLF

len: 12
v_gene: TRBV2
CDR3aa: ASSNPDIDYEQY

len: 12
v_gene: TRBV6-5
CDR3aa: ASSFDGRYNEQF

len: 12
v_gene: TRBV19
CDR3aa: ASRWDSMNTEAF

len: 12
v_gene: TRBV27
CDR3aa: ASRIKTGTYEQY

len: 13
v_gene: TRBV7-2
CDR3aa: ASSLLAGGLNEQF

len: 13
v_gene: TRBV18
CDR3aa: ASSPEWTGGNTIY

len: 13
v_gene: TRBV6-5
CDR3aa: ATSLISTGDQPQH

len: 12
v_gene: TRBV29-1
CDR3aa: SVDQAGGVETQY

len: 11
v_gene: TRBV29-1
CDR3aa: SLGTVVGETQY

len: 16
v_gene: TRBV6-1
CDR3aa: ASSERLAGGLRPETQY

len: 11
v_gene: TRBV2
CDR3aa: AGSTGVDYGYT

len: 13
v_gene: TRBV7-2
CDR3aa: ASRLTSGSLETQY

len: 11
v_gene: TRBV10-3
CDR3aa: AISAGGSYEQY

len: 15
v_gene: TRBV27
CDR3aa: ASSHKSPGQSSYEQY

len: 17
v_gene: TRBV9
CDR3aa: ASSVDPPPSGSSYNEQF

len: 11
v_gene: TRBV5-1
CDR3aa: ATPGYATGELF

len: 13
v_gene: TRBV6-5
CDR3aa: ASTASEGWTGELF

len: 12
v_gene: TRBV9
CDR3aa: ASSGRTSGGPVN

len: 13
v_gene: TRBV27
CDR3aa: ASSGASGSTGELF

len: 17
v_gene: TRBV10-1
CDR3aa: ASSEMERDRVERNYGYT

len: 14
v_gene: TRBV5-4
CDR3aa: ASSLGGDPAIYGYT

len: 12
v_gene: TRBV18
CDR3aa: ASSLTGFTGELF

len: 13
v_gene: TRBV5-6
CDR3aa: ASSLAGGAGAEAF

len: 13
v_gene: TRBV10-1
CDR3aa: ASSGPGQGSYEQY

len: 13
v_gene: TRBV5-5
CDR3aa: ASSLGQASSYEQY

len: 11
v_gene: TRBV28
CDR3aa: ASSSSTSYEQY

len: 9
v_gene: TRBV15
CDR3aa: ATSMNREQY

len: 12
v_gene: TRBV15
CDR3aa: ATSRDRGNQPQH

len: 11
v_gene: TRBV6-5
CDR3aa: ASSYGGHYEQY

len: 14
v_gene: TRBV7-8
CDR3aa: ASSSTSGGRTDTQY

len: 12
v_gene: TRBV7-9
CDR3aa: ASSLFGRGYGYT

len: 14
v_gene: TRBV7-9
CDR3aa: ASSLRQATMNTEAF

len: 13
v_gene: TRBV5-1
CDR3aa: ASSLEGTVYNEQF

len: 13
v_gene: TRBV11-2
CDR3aa: ASSALAGLDYEQY

len: 13
v_gene: TRBV18
CDR3aa: ASSLGTGITDTQY

len: 12
v_gene: TRBV29-1
CDR3aa: SAEGSKNTGELF

len: 11
v_gene: TRBV7-8
CDR3aa: ASSPQGSQPQH

len: 9
v_gene: TRBV27
CDR3aa: ASRQTGELF